Listed below are T cell receptor beta chains from one sample, sequenced in a study of metastatic and nonmetastatic thyroid tumors. TCRdb reassembled clones from the PCR reads with MiXCR. The sample has about 18,000 clones, roughly 26% seen once. Specimen: adjacent normal tissue. These receptors originate from a female donor with papillary thyroid cancer or a benign thyroid nodule (not recorded which). Some clones in this sample may be carry-over from other donors' samples. Each CDR3 is given with its conserved first and last residue. A D gene is named only where the DNA matches it firmly. Expanded clones are given a class, and other clones once, few, many or no size at all.

TRBV7-8	.	.	TRBJ1-6	CASSLDGGARSPLHF	TGTGCCAGCAGCTTAGATGGGGGAGCTCGTTCACCCCTCCACTTT
TRBV9	TRBD2	.	TRBJ2-1	CASSLGTNYNEQFF	TGTGCCAGCAGCCTAGGGACTAACTACAATGAGCAGTTCTTC
TRBV20-1	TRBD2	.	TRBJ2-7	CSAIGELAGVPPLTYEQYF	TGCAGCGCCATAGGGGAACTAGCGGGAGTTCCACCCCTAACCTACGAGCAGTACTTC
TRBV20-1	.	.	TRBJ1-2	CSARGSNYGYTF	TGCAGTGCTAGGGGTAGCAACTATGGCTACACCTTC
TRBV7-2	.	.	TRBJ1-1	CASSPGTGTMTEAFF	TGTGCCAGCAGCCCCGGTACAGGGACGATGACTGAAGCTTTCTTT
TRBV20-1	TRBD1	.	TRBJ2-5	CSAQPGQGWETQYF	TGCAGTGCTCAACCGGGACAGGGTTGGGAGACCCAGTACTTC
TRBV11-2	.	.	TRBJ2-7	CASSPPGYEQYF	TGTGCCAGCAGCCCGCCCGGCTACGAGCAGTACTTC
TRBV27	.	.	TRBJ1-6	CASRPTSLISPLHF	TGTGCCAGCAGGCCGACCAGTTTGATTTCACCCCTCCACTTT
TRBV11-2	TRBD2	few	TRBJ2-3	CASTARASGSTDTQYF	TGTGCCAGCACCGCGAGGGCTAGCGGCAGCACAGATACGCAGTATTTT
TRBV28	TRBD1	.	TRBJ2-5	CASSLVGQGETQYF	TGTGCCAGCAGTTTGGTTGGACAGGGGGAGACCCAGTACTTC
TRBV7-3	TRBD2	medium-sized	TRBJ2-5	CASSFELAGVETQYF	TGTGCCAGCAGCTTCGAACTAGCGGGAGTGGAGACCCAGTACTTC
TRBV28	.	.	TRBJ1-1	CASRYVPWGVKGGTEAFF	TGTGCCAGCAGATACGTTCCATGGGGAGTGAAAGGTGGCACTGAAGCTTTCTTT
TRBV12-3/TRBV12-4	.	few	TRBJ2-2	CASPTEGLANTGELFF	TGTGCCAGCCCCACGGAAGGCCTAGCGAACACCGGGGAGCTGTTTTTT
TRBV6-1	TRBD1	.	TRBJ2-5	CASTEGAVETQYF	TGTGCCAGCACCGAGGGGGCGGTGGAGACCCAGTACTTC
TRBV5-1	.	medium-sized	TRBJ1-1	CASSFTGQNTEAFF	TGCGCCAGCAGCTTCACAGGGCAGAACACTGAAGCTTTCTTT
TRBV5-1	.	many	TRBJ1-3	CASSLGGPGTGNTIYF	TGCGCCAGCAGCTTGGGCGGTCCTGGGACAGGAAACACCATATATTTT
TRBV7-9	.	few	TRBJ2-7	CASSPQNYEQYF	TGTGCCAGCAGCCCACAGAACTACGAGCAGTACTTC
TRBV3-1	.	few	TRBJ2-2	CASSQPGAGELFF	TGTGCCAGCAGCCAACCGGGAGCCGGGGAGCTGTTTTTT
TRBV11-1	.	.	TRBJ2-6	CASSFGQGLTGANVLTF	TGTGCCAGCAGCTTTGGGCAGGGTCTAACTGGGGCCAACGTCCTGACTTTC
TRBV7-2	TRBD2	few	TRBJ2-4	CASSGLAGGMGIQYF	TGTGCCAGCAGCGGACTAGCGGGGGGGATGGGCATTCAGTACTTC